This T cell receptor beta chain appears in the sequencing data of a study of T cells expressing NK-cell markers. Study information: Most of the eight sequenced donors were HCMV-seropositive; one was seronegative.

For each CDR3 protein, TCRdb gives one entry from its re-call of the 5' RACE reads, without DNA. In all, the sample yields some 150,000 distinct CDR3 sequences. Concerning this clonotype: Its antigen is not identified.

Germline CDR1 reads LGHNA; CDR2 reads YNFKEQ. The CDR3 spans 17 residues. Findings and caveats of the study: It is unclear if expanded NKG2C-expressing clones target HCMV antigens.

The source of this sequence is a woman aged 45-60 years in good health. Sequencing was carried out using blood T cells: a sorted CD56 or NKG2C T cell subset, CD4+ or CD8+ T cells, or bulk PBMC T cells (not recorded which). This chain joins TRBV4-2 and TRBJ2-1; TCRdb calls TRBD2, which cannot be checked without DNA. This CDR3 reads CASSQTGLADHYNEQFF.